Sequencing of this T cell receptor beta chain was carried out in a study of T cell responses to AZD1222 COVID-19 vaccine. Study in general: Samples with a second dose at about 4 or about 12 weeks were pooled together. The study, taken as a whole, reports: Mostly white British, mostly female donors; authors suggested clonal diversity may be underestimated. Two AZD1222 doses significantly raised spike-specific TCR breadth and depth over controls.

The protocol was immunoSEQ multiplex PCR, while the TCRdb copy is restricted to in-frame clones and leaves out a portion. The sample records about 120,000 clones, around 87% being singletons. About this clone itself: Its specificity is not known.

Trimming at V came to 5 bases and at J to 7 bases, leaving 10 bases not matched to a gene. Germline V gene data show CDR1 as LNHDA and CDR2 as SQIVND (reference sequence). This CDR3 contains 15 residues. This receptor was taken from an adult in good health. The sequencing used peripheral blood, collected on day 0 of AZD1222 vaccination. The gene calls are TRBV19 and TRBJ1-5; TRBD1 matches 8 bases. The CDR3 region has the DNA TGTGCCAGTAGTGGCCGGACAGGGTCAAACCAGCCCCAGCATTTT. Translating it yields CASSGRTGSNQPQHF. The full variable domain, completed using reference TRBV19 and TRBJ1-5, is DGGITQSPKYLFRKEGQNVTLSCEQNLNHDAMYWYRQDPGQGLRLIYYSQIVNDFQKGDIAEGYSVSREKKESFPLTVTSAQKNPTAFYLCASSGRTGSNQPQHFGDGTRLSIL.